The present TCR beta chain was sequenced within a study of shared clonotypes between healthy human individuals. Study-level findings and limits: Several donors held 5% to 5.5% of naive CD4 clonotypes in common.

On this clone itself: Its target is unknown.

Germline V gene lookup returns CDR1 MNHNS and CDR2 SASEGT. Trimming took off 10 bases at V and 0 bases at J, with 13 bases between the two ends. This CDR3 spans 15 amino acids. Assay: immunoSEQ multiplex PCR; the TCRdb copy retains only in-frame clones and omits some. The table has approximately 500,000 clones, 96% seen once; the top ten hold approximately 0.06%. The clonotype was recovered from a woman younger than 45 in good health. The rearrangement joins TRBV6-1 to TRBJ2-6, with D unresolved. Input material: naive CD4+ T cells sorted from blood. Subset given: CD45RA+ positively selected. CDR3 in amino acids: CATRMGYSGANVLTF. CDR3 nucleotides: TGTGCCACCCGGATGGGGTACTCTGGGGCCAACGTCCTGACTTTC.